This T cell receptor (beta chain) was identified during a study of OX40 agonist ivuxolimab in advanced cancers. Study overall: The patients got ivuxolimab, which is an agonistic anti-OX40 (CD134) antibody. Anti-PD-1, anti-PD-L1 or anti-CTLA-4 therapy given earlier was allowed, and over 35% had some. Three patients got partial responses; one had hepatocellular carcinoma and two had cutaneous melanoma.

Here immunoSEQ multiplex PCR was the method, and the copy in TCRdb shows in-frame clones only, minus some. This sample has about 70,000 clones, with almost 90% found just once. Sequencing was performed on CD4+ or CD8+ T cells sorted from blood, taken in a trial of the OX40 agonist ivuxolimab. The TCR comes from an adult with an advanced solid tumor such as melanoma, head and neck, liver or kidney cancer.

CDR3 amino acids: CASSPDTNPYEQYF. CDR3 bases: TGTGCCAGCTCACCCGACACCAACCCCTACGAGCAGTACTTC. This rearrangement joins TRBV18 to TRBJ2-7; D is unresolved. CDR1 and CDR2 (germline): KGHSH, LQKENI. This CDR3 spans 14 amino acids. Deletions cut 3 bases from V and 2 bases from J, with 11 bases between. Using reference TRBV18 and TRBJ2-7 for the parts outside the CDR3, the full variable domain is NAGVMQNPRHLVRRRGQEARLRCSPMKGHSHVYWYRQLPEEGLKFMVYLQKENIIDESGMPKERFSAEFPKEGPSILRIQQVVRGDSAAYFCASSPDTNPYEQYFGPGTRLTVT.